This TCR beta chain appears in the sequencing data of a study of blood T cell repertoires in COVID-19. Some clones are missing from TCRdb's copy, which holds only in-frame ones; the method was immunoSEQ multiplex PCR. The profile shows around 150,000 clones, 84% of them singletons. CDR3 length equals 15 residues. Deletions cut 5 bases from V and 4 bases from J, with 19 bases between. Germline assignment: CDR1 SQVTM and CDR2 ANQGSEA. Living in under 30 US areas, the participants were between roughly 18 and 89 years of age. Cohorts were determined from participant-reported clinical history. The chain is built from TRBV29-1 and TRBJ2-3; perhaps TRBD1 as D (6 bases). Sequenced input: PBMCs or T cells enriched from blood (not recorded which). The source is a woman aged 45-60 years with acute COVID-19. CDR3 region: CSVSRQVVGADTQYF. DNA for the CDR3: TGCAGCGTTTCCAGACAGGTGGTGGGTGCAGATACGCAGTATTTT.